One T cell receptor (beta chain) is described in this entry. Its target is unknown. Read coverage stops 3 residues before the CDR3 terminus; the germline J gene supplies the remainder. This sample stems from a study of T cell clonality in common variable immunodeficiency. Study-level findings and limits: Common variable immunodeficiency TCR beta sequences reportedly had fewer deletions and N-nucleotide insertions.

Reduced serum IgG, IgA and/or IgM plus specific antibody deficiency defined CVID. The data were produced by immunoSEQ multiplex PCR, yet TCRdb's version contains in-frame clones alone and is incomplete. Altogether 30,000 to 40,000 clones were found in the sample, and no singletons occur. This CDR3 is 15 amino acids long. V lost 3 bases, J lost 1 base, and 4 bases stayed unmatched. Germline values: CDR1 SGHTA, CDR2 FQGNSA. This TCR came from a human donor with common variable immunodeficiency. Sample: peripheral blood mononuclear cells. This chain joins TRBV7-2 and TRBJ2-5; 8 nucleotides match TRBD2. The covered CDR3 bases are TGTGCCAGCAGCTTGGCCGGGAGGGGCCAAGAGACC. Translation: CASSLAGRGQET. The entire CDR3 is CASSLAGRGQETQYF.